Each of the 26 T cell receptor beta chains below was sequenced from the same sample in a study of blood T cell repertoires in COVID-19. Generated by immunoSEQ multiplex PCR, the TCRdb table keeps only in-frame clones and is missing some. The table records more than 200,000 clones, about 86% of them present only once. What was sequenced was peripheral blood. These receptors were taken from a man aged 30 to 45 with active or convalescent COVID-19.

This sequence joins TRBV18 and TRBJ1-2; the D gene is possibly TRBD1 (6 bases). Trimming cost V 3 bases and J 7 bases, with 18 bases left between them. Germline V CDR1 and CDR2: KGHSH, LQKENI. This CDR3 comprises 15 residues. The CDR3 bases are TGTGCCAGCTCACCGCCCCCACAACAGGGACGTGGCTACACCTTC. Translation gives CASSPPPQQGRGYTF.

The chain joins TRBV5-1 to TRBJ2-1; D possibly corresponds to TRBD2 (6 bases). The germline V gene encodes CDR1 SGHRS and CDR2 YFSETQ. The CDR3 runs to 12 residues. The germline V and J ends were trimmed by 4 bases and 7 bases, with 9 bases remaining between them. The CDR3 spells CASSKEGNEQFF. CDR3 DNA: TGCGCCAGCAGCAAGGAGGGTAATGAGCAGTTCTTC.

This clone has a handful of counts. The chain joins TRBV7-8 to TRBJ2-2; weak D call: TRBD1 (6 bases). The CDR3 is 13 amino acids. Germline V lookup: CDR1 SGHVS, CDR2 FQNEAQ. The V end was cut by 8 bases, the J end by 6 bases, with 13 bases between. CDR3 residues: CASAYQGSGELFF. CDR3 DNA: TGTGCCAGCGCTTATCAGGGGTCCGGGGAGCTGTTTTTT.

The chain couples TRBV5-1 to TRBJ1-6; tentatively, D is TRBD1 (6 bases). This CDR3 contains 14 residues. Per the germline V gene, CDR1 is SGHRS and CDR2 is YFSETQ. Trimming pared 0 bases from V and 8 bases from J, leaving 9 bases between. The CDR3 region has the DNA TGCGCCAGCAGCTTGGAGCCAGGGGATTCACCCCTCCACTTT. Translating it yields CASSLEPGDSPLHF.

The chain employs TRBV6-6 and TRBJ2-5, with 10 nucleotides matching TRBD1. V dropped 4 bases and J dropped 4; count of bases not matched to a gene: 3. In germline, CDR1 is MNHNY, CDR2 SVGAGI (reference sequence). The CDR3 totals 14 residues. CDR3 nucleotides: TGTGCCAGCAGTTCGGGGACAGGGGTAGAGACCCAGTACTTC. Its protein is CASSSGTGVETQYF.

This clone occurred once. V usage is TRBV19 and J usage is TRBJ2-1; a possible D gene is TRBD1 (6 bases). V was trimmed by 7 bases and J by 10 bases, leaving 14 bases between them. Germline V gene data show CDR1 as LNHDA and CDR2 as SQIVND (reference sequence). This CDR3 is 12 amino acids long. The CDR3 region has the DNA TGTGCCAGTACGGGGTCAGGGGTCGAGCAGTTCTTC. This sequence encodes CASTGSGVEQFF.

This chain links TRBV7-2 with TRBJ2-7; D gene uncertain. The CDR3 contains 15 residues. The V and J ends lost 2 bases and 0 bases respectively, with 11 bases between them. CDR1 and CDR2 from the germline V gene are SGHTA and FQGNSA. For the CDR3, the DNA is TGTGCCAGCAGCTTATCGACGGAGAGCTCCTACGAGCAGTACTTC. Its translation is CASSLSTESSYEQYF.

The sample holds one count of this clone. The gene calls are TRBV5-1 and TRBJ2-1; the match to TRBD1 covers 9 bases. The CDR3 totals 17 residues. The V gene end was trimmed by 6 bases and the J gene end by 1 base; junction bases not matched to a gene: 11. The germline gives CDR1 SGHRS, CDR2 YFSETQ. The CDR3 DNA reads TGCGCCAGCACTCGCGACAACAGGGGGCCGTCCTACAATGAGCAGTTCTTC. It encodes CASTRDNRGPSYNEQFF. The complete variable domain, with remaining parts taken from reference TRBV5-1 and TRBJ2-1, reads KAGVTQTPRYLIKTRGQQVTLSCSPISGHRSVSWYQQTPGQGLQFLFEYFSETQRNKGNFPGRFSGRQFSNSRSEMNVSTLELGDSALYLCASTRDNRGPSYNEQFFGPGTRLTVL.

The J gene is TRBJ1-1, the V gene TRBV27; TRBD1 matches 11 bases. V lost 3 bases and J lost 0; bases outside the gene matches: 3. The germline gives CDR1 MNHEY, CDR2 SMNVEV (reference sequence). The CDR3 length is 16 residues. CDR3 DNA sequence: TGTGCCAGCAGTTTTTGGACAGGGGGCATGAACACTGAAGCTTTCTTT. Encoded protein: CASSFWTGGMNTEAFF.

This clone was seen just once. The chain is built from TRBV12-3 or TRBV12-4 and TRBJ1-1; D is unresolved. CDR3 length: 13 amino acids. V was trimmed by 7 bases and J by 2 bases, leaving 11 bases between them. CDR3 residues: CASTGGVNTEAFF. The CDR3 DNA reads TGTGCCAGCACGGGCGGGGTAAACACTGAAGCTTTCTTT.

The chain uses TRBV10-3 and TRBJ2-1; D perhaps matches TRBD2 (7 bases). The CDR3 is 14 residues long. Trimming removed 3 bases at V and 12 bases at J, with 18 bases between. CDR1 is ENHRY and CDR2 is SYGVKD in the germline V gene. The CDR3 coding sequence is TGTGCCATCAGTGAAAATGGGGGGGCCGCCCCGCAGTTCTTC. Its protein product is CAISENGGAAPQFF.

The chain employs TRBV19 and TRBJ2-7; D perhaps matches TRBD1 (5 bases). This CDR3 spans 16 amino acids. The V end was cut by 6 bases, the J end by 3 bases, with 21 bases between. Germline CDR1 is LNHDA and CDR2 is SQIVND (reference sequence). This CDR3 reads CASSAQGYDAVYEQYF. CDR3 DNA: TGTGCCAGTAGCGCCCAGGGATATGACGCAGTCTACGAGCAGTACTTC.

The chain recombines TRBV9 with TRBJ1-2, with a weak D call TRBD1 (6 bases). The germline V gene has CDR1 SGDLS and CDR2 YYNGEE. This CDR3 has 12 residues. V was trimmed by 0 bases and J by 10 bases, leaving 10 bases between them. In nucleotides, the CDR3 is TGTGCCAGCAGCGTAGACAGGGATGACTACACCTTC. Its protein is CASSVDRDDYTF.

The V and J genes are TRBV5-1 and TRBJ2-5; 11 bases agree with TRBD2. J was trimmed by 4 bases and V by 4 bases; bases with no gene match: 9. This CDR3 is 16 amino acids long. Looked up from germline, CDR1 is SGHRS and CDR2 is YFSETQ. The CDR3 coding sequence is TGCGCCAGCAGCACACCCCTAGCGGGGGGAGGAGAGACCCAGTACTTC. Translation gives CASSTPLAGGGETQYF.

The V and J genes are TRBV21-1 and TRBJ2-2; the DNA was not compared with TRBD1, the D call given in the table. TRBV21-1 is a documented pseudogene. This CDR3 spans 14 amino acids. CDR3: CASSRQENTGELFF. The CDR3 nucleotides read TGTGCCAGCAGCAGACAGGAGAACACCGGGGAGCTGTTTTTT.

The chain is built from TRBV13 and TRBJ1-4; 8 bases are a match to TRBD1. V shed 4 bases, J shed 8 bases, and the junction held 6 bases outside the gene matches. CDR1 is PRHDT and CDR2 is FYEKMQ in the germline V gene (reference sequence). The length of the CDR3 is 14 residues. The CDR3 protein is CASSSQGAREKLFF. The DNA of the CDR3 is TGTGCCAGCAGCTCCCAGGGGGCGCGCGAAAAACTGTTTTTT.

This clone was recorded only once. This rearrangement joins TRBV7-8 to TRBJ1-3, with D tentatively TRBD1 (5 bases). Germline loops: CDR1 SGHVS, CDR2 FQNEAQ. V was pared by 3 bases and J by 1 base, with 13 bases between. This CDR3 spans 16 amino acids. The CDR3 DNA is TGTGCCAGCAGCTTTATCCTAGGGGTTTCTGGAAACACCATATATTTT. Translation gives CASSFILGVSGNTIYF.

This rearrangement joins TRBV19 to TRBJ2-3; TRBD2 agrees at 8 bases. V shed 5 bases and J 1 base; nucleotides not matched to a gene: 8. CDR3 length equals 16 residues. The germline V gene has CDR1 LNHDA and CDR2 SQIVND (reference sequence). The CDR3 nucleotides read TGTGCCAGTAGTCAGGGAGGGGGACTAGGCACAGATACGCAGTATTTT. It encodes CASSQGGGLGTDTQYF.

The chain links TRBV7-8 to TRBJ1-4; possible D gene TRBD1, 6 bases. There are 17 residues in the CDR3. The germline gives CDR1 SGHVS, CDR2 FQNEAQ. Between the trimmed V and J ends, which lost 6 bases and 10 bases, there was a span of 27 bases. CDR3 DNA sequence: TGTGCCAGCAGGGCCCACCCTCCGGACGCCTACAGGGTAAAACTGTTTTTT. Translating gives CASRAHPPDAYRVKLFF.

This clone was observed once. The CDR3 region is CASSPDRPYNQPQHF. For the CDR3, the DNA is TGTGCCAGCAGCCCCGACAGGCCTTACAATCAGCCCCAGCATTTT. This chain joins TRBV6-5 and TRBJ1-5, with D tentatively TRBD1 (6 bases). The CDR3 runs to 15 residues. The germline V and J ends were trimmed by 6 bases and 3 bases, with 15 bases remaining between them. The germline gives CDR1 MNHEY, CDR2 SVGAGI.

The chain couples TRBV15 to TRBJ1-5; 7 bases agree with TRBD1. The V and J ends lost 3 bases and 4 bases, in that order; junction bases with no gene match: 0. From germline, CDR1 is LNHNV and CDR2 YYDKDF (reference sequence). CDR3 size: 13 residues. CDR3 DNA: TGTGCCACCAGCAGCAGGGGGAATCAGCCCCAGCATTTT. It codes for CATSSRGNQPQHF.

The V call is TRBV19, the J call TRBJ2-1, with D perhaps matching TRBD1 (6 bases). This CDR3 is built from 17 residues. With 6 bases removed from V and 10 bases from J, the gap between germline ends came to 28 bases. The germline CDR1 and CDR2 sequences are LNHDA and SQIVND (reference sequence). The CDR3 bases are TGTGCCAGTAGGACAACATCCACAGGACTCCAGGGGTGGGAGCAGTTCTTC. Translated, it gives CASRTTSTGLQGWEQFF.

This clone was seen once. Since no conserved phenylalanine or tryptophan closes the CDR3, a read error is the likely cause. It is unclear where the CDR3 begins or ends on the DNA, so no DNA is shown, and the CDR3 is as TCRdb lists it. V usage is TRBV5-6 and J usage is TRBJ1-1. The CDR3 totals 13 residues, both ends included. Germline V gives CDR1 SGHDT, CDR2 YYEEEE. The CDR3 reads CASSLQHSGSGGY.

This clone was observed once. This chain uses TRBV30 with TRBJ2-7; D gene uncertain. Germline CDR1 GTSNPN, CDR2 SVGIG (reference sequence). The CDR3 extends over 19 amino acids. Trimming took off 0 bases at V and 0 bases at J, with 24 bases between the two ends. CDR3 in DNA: TGTGCCTGGAGTGTAGCCTGGCCAGAAAGACAAACGAGCTCCTACGAGCAGTACTTC. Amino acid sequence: CAWSVAWPERQTSSYEQYF.

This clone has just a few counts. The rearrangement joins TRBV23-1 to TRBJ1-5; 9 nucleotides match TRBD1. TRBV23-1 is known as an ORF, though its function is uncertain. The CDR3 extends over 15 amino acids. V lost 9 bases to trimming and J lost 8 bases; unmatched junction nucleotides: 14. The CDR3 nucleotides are TGCGCCAGAAGACCGGGACAGGGTCCGATGGAGCCCCAGCATTTT. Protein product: CARRPGQGPMEPQHF.

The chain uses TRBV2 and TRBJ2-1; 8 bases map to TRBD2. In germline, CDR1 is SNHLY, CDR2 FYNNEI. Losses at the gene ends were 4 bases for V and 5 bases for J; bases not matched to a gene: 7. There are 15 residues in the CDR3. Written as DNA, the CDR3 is TGTGCCAGCAGTGTCGAGCGGGGGCGAAACAATGAGCAGTTCTTC. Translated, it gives CASSVERGRNNEQFF.